The clone carrying this T cell receptor (beta chain) occurred once. This sample is part of a study of blood T cell repertoires in COVID-19. Across the whole study: Samples of COVID-19 (acute and convalescent) were obtained from the United States, Italy and Spain. The cDNA or gDNA used as material had been derived from T cells, B-cell-depleted T cells, or PBMCs.

V lost 0 bases to trimming and J lost 4 bases; unmatched junction nucleotides: 9. Germline CDR1 SGHTA, CDR2 FQGTGA. The CDR3 has 17 residues. Authors' methods: Counts of nucleated cells, estimated from reference gene primer amplification, were obtained. Profiling relied on immunoSEQ multiplex PCR, and the TCRdb table lists in-frame clones only, not all of them. The V and J calls and clone size come from that table; D and trimming were worked out from the DNA. The table has 250,000 to 400,000 clones, over 75% seen once. The V gene is TRBV7-3, the J gene TRBJ1-1; 9 nucleotides match TRBD1. Sequenced material: peripheral blood. The source is a man aged 50 to 59 with active or convalescent COVID-19. As DNA, the CDR3 is TGTGCCAGCAGCTTAACGGGACAGGGAGCGGTAGGCACTGAAGCTTTCTTT. As protein: CASSLTGQGAVGTEAFF. The full variable domain, rest sourced from reference TRBV7-3 and TRBJ1-1, is GAGVSQTPSNKVTEKGKYVELRCDPISGHTALYWYRQSLGQGPEFLIYFQGTGAADDSGLPNDRFFAVRPEGSVSTLKIQRTERGDSAVYLCASSLTGQGAVGTEAFFGQGTRLTVV.